The next 30 T cell receptor beta chains were all read from a single sample in a study of T cell responses to AZD1222 COVID-19 vaccine. This table comes from immunoSEQ multiplex PCR, and its TCRdb copy is limited to in-frame clones, with some not included. This table holds some 39,000 clones, about 90% found once. Sequenced material: peripheral blood, taken 28 days after the second AZD1222 dose. Source of these receptors: an adult who received the AZD1222 COVID-19 vaccine.

The chain employs TRBV19 and TRBJ2-1, with 9 nucleotides matching TRBD2. Losses at the gene ends were 6 bases for V and 3 bases for J; bases not matched to a gene: 6. From germline, CDR1 is LNHDA and CDR2 SQIVND (reference sequence). CDR3 length: 15 residues. CDR3 amino acids: CASSPTSGLYNEQFF. Written as DNA, the CDR3 is TGTGCCAGTAGCCCGACTAGCGGACTCTACAATGAGCAGTTCTTC.

The chain carries TRBV5-1 and TRBJ2-2; D might be TRBD2 (7 bases). The V gene's germline CDR1 is SGHRS and CDR2 YFSETQ. This CDR3 is built from 16 residues. Trimming removed 4 bases at V and 5 bases at J, with 18 bases between. Here the CDR3 DNA reads TGCGCCAGCAGCCTGGCCCCGGGGGGCCAGACCGGGGAGCTGTTTTTT. The encoded protein is CASSLAPGGQTGELFF.

The chain combines TRBV5-1 with TRBJ1-1; D is uncertain. The germline V gene has CDR1 SGHRS and CDR2 YFSETQ. The CDR3 has 14 amino acids. Trimming cost V 0 bases and J 1 base, with 7 bases left between them. CDR3 sequence reads: CASSLEPGNTEAFF. CDR3 sequence (DNA): TGCGCCAGCAGCTTGGAACCAGGGAACACTGAAGCTTTCTTT.

This clone has a single count. The J gene is TRBJ1-1, the V gene TRBV29-1; D might be TRBD1 (5 bases). This CDR3 has 13 amino acids. V lost 3 bases to trimming and J lost 4 bases, with 12 bases between them. CDR1 is SQVTM, CDR2 ANQGSEA, per germline. CDR3 sequence (DNA): TGCAGCGTTGATCGCGCAGGGACCACTGAAGCTTTCTTT. As protein: CSVDRAGTTEAFF.

V gene TRBV3-1 (or the pseudogene TRBV3-2) combines with J gene TRBJ1-1; possible D gene TRBD1, 6 bases. Germline V gives CDR1 LGHDT, CDR2 YNNKEL (reference sequence). This CDR3 region has 13 residues. Trimming took off 5 bases at V and 5 bases at J, with 12 bases between the two ends. CDR3 bases: TGTGCCAGCAGCATGGGACAAGGGACTGAAGCTTTCTTT. Residues: CASSMGQGTEAFF.

This chain uses TRBV7-2 with TRBJ1-2; D is possibly TRBD1 (5 bases). Germline-derived CDR1 and CDR2 are SGHTA and FQGNSA. This CDR3 is 14 amino acids long. Trimming took 5 bases from V and 4 from J, leaving 14 bases between them. The CDR3 region has the DNA TGTGCCAGCAGCCCTGGCAGGGTGACCTATGGCTACACCTTC. Protein product: CASSPGRVTYGYTF.

This rearrangement joins TRBV7-2 to TRBJ1-3; no firm D call. The V end lost 4 bases, the J end lost 4 bases, and 23 bases lay between the germline ends. From germline, CDR1 is SGHTA and CDR2 FQGNSA. This CDR3 is built from 18 residues. The CDR3, as DNA: TGTGCCAGCAGCTCACAGCCCCTGACGGCAGAACTCGGAAACACCATATATTTT. It codes for CASSSQPLTAELGNTIYF.

This chain joins TRBV13 and TRBJ1-6; D not resolved. Germline loops: CDR1 PRHDT, CDR2 FYEKMQ (reference sequence). The CDR3 is made up of 16 amino acids. V was shortened by 5 bases and J by 7 bases, with 18 bases between the two germline ends. DNA of the CDR3: TGTGCCAGCAGCCCCAGGAGCTTGTCTGAAAATTCACCCCTCCACTTT. It is translated as CASSPRSLSENSPLHF.

The gene calls are TRBV7-2 and TRBJ2-3, with 15 nucleotides matching TRBD2. The ends lost 4 bases at V and 2 bases at J; junction bases unmatched: 10. The CDR3 runs to 19 residues. Germline CDR1 and CDR2: SGHTA and FQGNSA. The DNA for the CDR3 is TGTGCCAGCAGCTCCAGGGGCGGACTAGCGGGGGGGGTCACAGATACGCAGTATTTT. Protein product: CASSSRGGLAGGVTDTQYF.

The chain links TRBV13 to TRBJ1-1; D call uncertain. CDR1 and CDR2 from the germline V gene are PRHDT and FYEKMQ (reference sequence). The CDR3 sequence is 12 residues long. Trimming stripped 5 bases from V and 7 bases from J, with 11 bases between. CDR3 protein: CASSPAGLEAFF. CDR3 nucleotides: TGTGCCAGCAGCCCCGCAGGCCTTGAAGCTTTCTTT.

The V gene is TRBV15, the J gene TRBJ1-2, with unresolved D. The CDR3 has 13 amino acids. The germline V gene encodes CDR1 LNHNV and CDR2 YYDKDF (reference sequence). Deletions cut 0 bases from V and 8 bases from J, with 10 bases between. The CDR3 nucleotides read TGTGCCACCAGCAGAGATCGAGTGAGCGGCTACACCTTC. It specifies CATSRDRVSGYTF.

The chain joins TRBV11-2 to TRBJ1-6; a weak D match, TRBD1 (6 bases). The CDR3 sequence is 15 residues long. Germline loops: CDR1 SGHAT, CDR2 FQNNGV. Deletions cut 5 bases from V and 7 bases from J, with 15 bases between. This CDR3 is CASSGRQELNSPLHF. The CDR3 DNA reads as TGTGCCAGCAGCGGGAGACAGGAACTGAATTCACCCCTCCACTTT.

V usage is TRBV5-8 and J usage is TRBJ1-1; D unclear. CDR3 length: 12 amino acids. Germline V lookup: CDR1 SGHTS, CDR2 YDEGEE. V dropped 2 bases and J dropped 5 bases, with 7 bases sitting between them. The CDR3 DNA is TGTGCCAGCAGCTTTAGAGGAACTGAAGCTTTCTTT. It yields the protein CASSFRGTEAFF.

There are a few counts of this clone. This sequence joins TRBV11-2 and TRBJ1-3; D gene uncertain. Germline assignment: CDR1 SGHAT and CDR2 FQNNGV. V lost 4 bases and J 4 bases, leaving 11 bases between the germline ends. This CDR3 contains 14 residues. The DNA of the CDR3 is TGTGCCAGCAGCTCCAGGTTAACCGGAAACACCATATATTTT. Protein: CASSSRLTGNTIYF.

V gene TRBV5-4 combines with J gene TRBJ2-5, with a weak D call TRBD1 (6 bases). The CDR3 is made up of 15 amino acids. Germline V CDR1 and CDR2: SGHNT, YYREEE (reference sequence). V dropped 4 bases and J dropped 5 bases, with 18 bases sitting between them. The CDR3 region has the DNA TGTGCCAGCAGCCCCGGACAGATCAGTGGGGAGACCCAGTACTTC. The encoded protein is CASSPGQISGETQYF.

This chain links TRBV14 with TRBJ2-7; 9 nucleotides line up with TRBD1. Trimming took 4 bases from V and 6 from J; bases not matched to a gene: 13. Germline loops: CDR1 SGHDN, CDR2 FVKESK. The CDR3 length is 16 residues. The CDR3 sequence: CASSPGAPGTGFEQYF. The CDR3 DNA is TGTGCCAGCAGCCCCGGGGCCCCCGGGACAGGGTTCGAGCAGTACTTC. Together with reference TRBV14 and TRBJ2-7, the CDR3 gives the full variable domain: EAGVTQFPSHSVIEKGQTVTLRCDPISGHDNLYWYRRVMGKEIKFLLHFVKESKQDESGMPNNRFLAERTGGTYSTLKVQPAELEDSGVYFCASSPGAPGTGFEQYFGPGTRLTVT.

V gene TRBV12-3 or TRBV12-4 combines with J gene TRBJ2-7; weak D call: TRBD2 (6 bases). The ends were cut back, 4 bases at V and 3 bases at J, with 10 bases in the middle. The CDR3 covers 13 residues. The CDR3 loop reads CASSSPGVYEQYF. The CDR3 DNA sequence: TGTGCCAGCAGTTCACCGGGAGTCTACGAGCAGTACTTC.

The chain joins TRBV5-1 to TRBJ1-1; no reliable D call. Germline values: CDR1 SGHRS, CDR2 YFSETQ. The CDR3 has 13 residues. The V gene lost 6 bases and the J gene lost 3 bases, with 12 bases spanning the gap. CDR3: CASTPGRDTEAFF. CDR3 bases: TGCGCCAGCACCCCGGGGAGGGACACTGAAGCTTTCTTT.

The J gene is TRBJ1-2, the V gene TRBV11-2; D unclear. Looked up from germline, CDR1 is SGHAT and CDR2 is FQNNGV. V shed 5 bases and J shed 2 bases, with 15 bases lying between them. This CDR3 is 15 amino acids long. CDR3 residues: CASSHPSLGNYGYTF. The CDR3 coding sequence is TGTGCCAGCAGCCATCCATCCCTCGGAAACTATGGCTACACCTTC.

The rearrangement links TRBV7-6 to TRBJ1-1, with D unclear. The CDR3 contains 14 residues. The V end lost 4 bases, the J end lost 1 base, and 10 bases lay between the germline ends. Germline loops: CDR1 SGHVS, CDR2 FNYEAQ. This CDR3 reads CASSSGRTNTEAFF. CDR3 in DNA: TGTGCCAGCAGCTCCGGACGGACGAACACTGAAGCTTTCTTT.

V is TRBV7-9 and J is TRBJ1-4, with 10 bases identical to TRBD1. Trimming at V came to 4 bases and at J to 5 bases, leaving 1 base not matched to a gene. CDR1 and CDR2 (germline): SEHNR, FQNEAQ (reference sequence). The CDR3 runs 14 residues. CDR3 sequence: CASSSGQGNEKLFF. Written as DNA, the CDR3 is TGTGCCAGCAGCTCGGGACAGGGGAATGAAAAACTGTTTTTT.

This chain links TRBV7-9 with TRBJ1-2; a weak D match, TRBD1 (6 bases). Per the germline V gene, CDR1 is SEHNR and CDR2 is FQNEAQ (reference sequence). V dropped 5 bases and J dropped 4 bases, with 17 bases sitting between them. The CDR3 consists of 15 residues. DNA for the CDR3: TGTGCCAGCAGCAAAACCCCGGGCAGGGGCTATGGCTACACCTTC. Its translation is CASSKTPGRGYGYTF.

The chain recombines TRBV29-1 with TRBJ1-3; no reliable D call. Trimming left V 4 bases short and J 4 bases short, with 14 bases between. The CDR3 loop spans 14 amino acids. Germline CDR1 SQVTM, CDR2 ANQGSEA. CDR3 coding DNA: TGCAGCGTTGTTTTGCCCTTGGAAGGAAACACCATATATTTT. This codes for CSVVLPLEGNTIYF. The full variable domain, its missing parts supplied by reference TRBV29-1 and TRBJ1-3, is SAVISQKPSRDICQRGTSLTIQCQVDSQVTMMFWYRQQPGQSLTLIATANQGSEATYESGFVIDKFPISRPNLTFSTLTVSNMSPEDSSIYLCSVVLPLEGNTIYFGEGSWLTVV.

A single count supports this clone. This chain uses TRBV2 with TRBJ2-3; D might be TRBD2 (7 bases). Between the trimmed V and J ends, which lost 4 bases and 4 bases, there was a span of 15 bases. From germline, CDR1 is SNHLY and CDR2 FYNNEI. This CDR3 spans 15 amino acids. Written as DNA, the CDR3 is TGTGCCAGCAGTGGACTAGGGGGGGGACCAGATACGCAGTATTTT. It is translated as CASSGLGGGPDTQYF.

This chain links TRBV28 with TRBJ1-2; 7 bases fit TRBD1. J lost 4 bases, V lost 6 bases, and 8 bases had no gene match. The germline CDR1 and CDR2 sequences are MDHEN and SYDVKM. The CDR3 spans 14 residues. The CDR3 loop is CASSLMTGTYGYTF. The CDR3 bases are TGTGCCAGCAGCCTTATGACAGGGACCTATGGCTACACCTTC.

The genes are TRBV18 and TRBJ1-5; unclear D gene. Trimming removed 1 base from V and 5 bases from J, with 6 bases in between. Germline loops: CDR1 KGHSH, CDR2 LQKENI. The CDR3 sequence is 13 residues long. The CDR3 sequence: CASSPHRDQPQHF. CDR3 bases: TGTGCCAGCTCACCACACAGAGATCAGCCCCAGCATTTT.

This sequence joins TRBV30 and TRBJ1-3; D unclear. Between the trimmed V and J ends, which lost 4 bases and 2 bases, there was a span of 12 bases. The CDR3 is made up of 14 amino acids. CDR1 and CDR2 from the germline V gene are GTSNPN and SVGIG (reference sequence). The CDR3 sequence: CAWNPGFAGNTIYF. CDR3 in DNA: TGTGCCTGGAACCCGGGATTCGCTGGAAACACCATATATTTT.

The table lists this clone with a count of one. The rearrangement uses TRBV9 and TRBJ1-2; D unresolved. Trimming stripped 2 bases from V and 8 bases from J, with 19 bases between. There are 15 residues in the CDR3. Germline lookup yields CDR1 SGDLS and CDR2 YYNGEE. CDR3 sequence: CASSVYPGPREGYTF. The CDR3 DNA sequence: TGTGCCAGCAGCGTCTACCCCGGGCCAAGGGAGGGCTACACCTTC.

This CDR3 is CASSARLAVSTDTQYF. As DNA, the CDR3 is TGTGCCAGCAGCGCCCGACTAGCGGTAAGCACAGATACGCAGTATTTT. The genes are TRBV9 and TRBJ2-3, with 9 positions matching TRBD2. From germline, CDR1 is SGDLS and CDR2 YYNGEE. The CDR3 spans 16 residues. The V and J ends lost 3 bases and 0 bases, in that order; junction bases with no gene match: 5.

This chain links TRBV5-4 with TRBJ1-1; 7 bases match TRBD1. Looked up from germline, CDR1 is SGHNT and CDR2 is YYREEE (reference sequence). Unmatched junction bases numbered 9, after V lost 0 bases and J lost 4 bases. The CDR3 has 16 amino acids. In DNA, the CDR3 is TGTGCCAGCAGCTTGGAACCCCGACAGGGTCCCACTGAAGCTTTCTTT. Translation gives CASSLEPRQGPTEAFF.